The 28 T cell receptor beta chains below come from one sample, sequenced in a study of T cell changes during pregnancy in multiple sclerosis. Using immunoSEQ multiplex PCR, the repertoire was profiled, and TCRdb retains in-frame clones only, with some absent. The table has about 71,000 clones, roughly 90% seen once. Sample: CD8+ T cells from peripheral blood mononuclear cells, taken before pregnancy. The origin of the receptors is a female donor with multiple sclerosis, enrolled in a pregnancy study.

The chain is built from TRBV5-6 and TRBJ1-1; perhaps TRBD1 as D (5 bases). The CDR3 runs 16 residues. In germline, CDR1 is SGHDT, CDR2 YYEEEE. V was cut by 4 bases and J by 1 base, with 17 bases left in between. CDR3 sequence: CASSNNFGGGNTEAFF. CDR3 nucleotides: TGTGCCAGCAGCAATAATTTTGGGGGGGGGAACACTGAAGCTTTCTTT.

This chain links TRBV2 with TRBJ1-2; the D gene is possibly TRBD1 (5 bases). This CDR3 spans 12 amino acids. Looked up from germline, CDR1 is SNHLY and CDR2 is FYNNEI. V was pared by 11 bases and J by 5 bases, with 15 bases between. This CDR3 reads CAVQTARYGYTF. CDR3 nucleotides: TGTGCCGTCCAGACAGCAAGATATGGCTACACCTTC.

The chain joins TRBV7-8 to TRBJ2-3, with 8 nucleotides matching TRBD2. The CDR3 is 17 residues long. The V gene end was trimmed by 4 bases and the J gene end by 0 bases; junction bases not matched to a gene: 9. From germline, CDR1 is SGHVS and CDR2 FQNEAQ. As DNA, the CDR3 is TGTGCCAGCAGCTCCCCGGGGGGGGCGGCGAGCACAGATACGCAGTATTTT. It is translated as CASSSPGGAASTDTQYF.

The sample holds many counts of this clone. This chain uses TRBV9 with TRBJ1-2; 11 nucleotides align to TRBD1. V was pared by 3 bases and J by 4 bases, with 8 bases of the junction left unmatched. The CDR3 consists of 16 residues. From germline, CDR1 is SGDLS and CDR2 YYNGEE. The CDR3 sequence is CASSDDRDRGSYGYTF. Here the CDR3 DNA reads TGTGCCAGCAGCGACGATCGGGACAGGGGGTCCTATGGCTACACCTTC.

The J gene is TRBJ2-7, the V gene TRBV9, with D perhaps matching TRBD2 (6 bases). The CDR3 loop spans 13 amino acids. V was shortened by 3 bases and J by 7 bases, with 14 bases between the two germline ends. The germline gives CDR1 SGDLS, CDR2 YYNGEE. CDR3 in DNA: TGTGCCAGCAGCGCCGGAGTGGGGGGAGAGCAGTACTTC. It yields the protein CASSAGVGGEQYF.

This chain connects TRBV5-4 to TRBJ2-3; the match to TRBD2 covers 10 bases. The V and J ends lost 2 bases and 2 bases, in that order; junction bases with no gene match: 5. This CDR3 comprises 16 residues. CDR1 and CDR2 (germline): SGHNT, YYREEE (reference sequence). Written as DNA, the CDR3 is TGTGCCAGCAGCTTTTCGAGCGGGGGGGACACAGATACGCAGTATTTT. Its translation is CASSFSSGGDTDTQYF.

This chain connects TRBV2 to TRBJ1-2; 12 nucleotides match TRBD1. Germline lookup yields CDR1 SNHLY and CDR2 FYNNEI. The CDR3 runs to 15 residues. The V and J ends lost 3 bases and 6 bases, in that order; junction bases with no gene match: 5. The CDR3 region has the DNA TGTGCCAGCAGTGAGGGACAGGGGGCGCTTCATGGCTACACCTTC. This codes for CASSEGQGALHGYTF.

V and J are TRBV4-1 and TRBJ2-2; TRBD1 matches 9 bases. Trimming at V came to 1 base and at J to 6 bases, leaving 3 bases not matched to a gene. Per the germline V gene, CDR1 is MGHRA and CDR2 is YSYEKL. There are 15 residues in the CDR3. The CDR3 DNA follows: TGCGCCAGCAGCCAAGCCGGGACAGGGTCCGGGGAGCTGTTTTTT. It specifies CASSQAGTGSGELFF.

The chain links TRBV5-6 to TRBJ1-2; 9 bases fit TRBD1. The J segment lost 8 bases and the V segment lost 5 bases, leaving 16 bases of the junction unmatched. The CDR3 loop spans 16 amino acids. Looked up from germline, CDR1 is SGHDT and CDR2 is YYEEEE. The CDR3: CASSSDPTGGAGGYTF. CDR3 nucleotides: TGTGCCAGCAGTTCAGATCCAACAGGGGGCGCGGGAGGCTACACCTTC.

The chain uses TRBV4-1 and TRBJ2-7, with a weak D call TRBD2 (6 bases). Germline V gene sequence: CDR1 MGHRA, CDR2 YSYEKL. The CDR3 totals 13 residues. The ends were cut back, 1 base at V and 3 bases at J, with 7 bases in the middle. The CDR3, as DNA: TGCGCCAGCAGCCAAGGGGGGGACTACGAGCAGTACTTC. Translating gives CASSQGGDYEQYF.

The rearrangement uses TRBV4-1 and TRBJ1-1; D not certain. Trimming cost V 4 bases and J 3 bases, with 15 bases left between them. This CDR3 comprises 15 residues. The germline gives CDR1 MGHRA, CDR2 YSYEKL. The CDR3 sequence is CASSLPPNGDTEAFF. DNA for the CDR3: TGCGCCAGCAGCCTACCCCCGAATGGAGACACTGAAGCTTTCTTT.

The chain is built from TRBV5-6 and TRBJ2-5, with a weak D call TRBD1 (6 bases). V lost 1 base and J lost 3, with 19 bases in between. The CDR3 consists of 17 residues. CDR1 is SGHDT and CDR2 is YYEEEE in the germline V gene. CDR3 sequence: CASSLTTLGGREETQYF. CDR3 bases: TGTGCCAGCAGCTTGACCACTCTAGGGGGTCGGGAAGAGACCCAGTACTTC.

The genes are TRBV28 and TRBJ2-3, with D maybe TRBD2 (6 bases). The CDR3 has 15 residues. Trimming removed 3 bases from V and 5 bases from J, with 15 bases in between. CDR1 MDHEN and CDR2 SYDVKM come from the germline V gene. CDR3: CASSLLRGGVDTQYF. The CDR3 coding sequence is TGTGCCAGCAGTTTGTTGCGTGGCGGGGTAGATACGCAGTATTTT.

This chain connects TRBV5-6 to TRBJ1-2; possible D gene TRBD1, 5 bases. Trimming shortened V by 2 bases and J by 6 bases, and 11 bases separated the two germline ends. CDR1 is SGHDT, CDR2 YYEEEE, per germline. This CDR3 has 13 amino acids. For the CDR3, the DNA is TGTGCCAGCAGCTTCAGGGTCGGCGATGGCTACACCTTC. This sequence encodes CASSFRVGDGYTF.

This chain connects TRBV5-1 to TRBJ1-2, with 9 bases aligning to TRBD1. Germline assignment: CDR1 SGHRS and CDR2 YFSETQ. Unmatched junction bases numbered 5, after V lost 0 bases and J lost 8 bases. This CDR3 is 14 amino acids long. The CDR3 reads CASSLVTGGIGYTF. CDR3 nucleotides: TGCGCCAGCAGCTTGGTAACAGGGGGCATCGGCTACACCTTC.

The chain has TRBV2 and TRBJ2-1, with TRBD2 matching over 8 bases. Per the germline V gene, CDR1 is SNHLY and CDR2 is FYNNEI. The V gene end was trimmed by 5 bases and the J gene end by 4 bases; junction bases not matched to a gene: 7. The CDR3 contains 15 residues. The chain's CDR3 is CASSSTRGGYNEQFF. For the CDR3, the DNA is TGTGCCAGCAGTTCGACACGGGGGGGATACAATGAGCAGTTCTTC.

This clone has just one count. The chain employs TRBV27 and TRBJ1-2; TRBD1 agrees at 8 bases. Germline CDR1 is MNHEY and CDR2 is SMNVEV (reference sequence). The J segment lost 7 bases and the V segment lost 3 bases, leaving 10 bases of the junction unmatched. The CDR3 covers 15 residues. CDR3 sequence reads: CASSFGGRGRRGYTF. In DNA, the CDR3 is TGTGCCAGCAGTTTTGGGGGCAGGGGGCGACGTGGCTACACCTTC.

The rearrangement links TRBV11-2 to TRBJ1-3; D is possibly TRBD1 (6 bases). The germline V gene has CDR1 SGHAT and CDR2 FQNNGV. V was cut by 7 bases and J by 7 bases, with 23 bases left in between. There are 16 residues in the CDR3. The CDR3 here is CASTPFPQGNRNTIYF. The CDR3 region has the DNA TGTGCCAGCACCCCTTTCCCACAGGGTAATAGGAACACCATATATTTT.

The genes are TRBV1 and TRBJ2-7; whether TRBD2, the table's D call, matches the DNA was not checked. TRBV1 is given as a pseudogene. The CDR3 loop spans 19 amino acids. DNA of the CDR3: TGCACCAGCAGCCAAGAGGGTAAGGGGACTACGGTTTACTCTTCCGAGCAGTACTTC. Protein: CTSSQEGKGTTVYSSEQYF.

The CDR3 region has the DNA TGTGCCAGCAGTGTACGGGGGACCCTAACAGATACGCAGTATTTT. Translating it yields CASSVRGTLTDTQYF. The chain recombines TRBV6-4 with TRBJ2-3; D is perhaps TRBD2 (6 bases). CDR1 and CDR2 from the germline V gene are MRHNA and SNTAGT. Trimming removed 4 bases at V and 3 bases at J, with 14 bases between. CDR3 size: 15 residues.

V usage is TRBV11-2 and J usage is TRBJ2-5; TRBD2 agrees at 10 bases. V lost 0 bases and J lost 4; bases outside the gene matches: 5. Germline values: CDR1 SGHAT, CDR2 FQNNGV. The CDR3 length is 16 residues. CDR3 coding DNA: TGTGCCAGCAGCTTAGAAGCTAGCGGGGGAGGAGAGACCCAGTACTTC. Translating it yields CASSLEASGGGETQYF.

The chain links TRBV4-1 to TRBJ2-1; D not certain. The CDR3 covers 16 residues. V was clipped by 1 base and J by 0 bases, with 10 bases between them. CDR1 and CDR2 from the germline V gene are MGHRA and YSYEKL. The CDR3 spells CASSQGLLSSYNEQFF. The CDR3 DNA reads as TGCGCCAGCAGCCAAGGACTCCTGAGCTCCTACAATGAGCAGTTCTTC.

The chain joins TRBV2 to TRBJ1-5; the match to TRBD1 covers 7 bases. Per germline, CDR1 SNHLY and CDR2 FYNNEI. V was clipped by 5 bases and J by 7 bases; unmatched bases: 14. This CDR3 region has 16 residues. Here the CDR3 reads CASSTSDRDARQPQHF. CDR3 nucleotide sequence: TGTGCCAGCAGTACTTCTGACAGGGATGCGAGACAGCCCCAGCATTTT.

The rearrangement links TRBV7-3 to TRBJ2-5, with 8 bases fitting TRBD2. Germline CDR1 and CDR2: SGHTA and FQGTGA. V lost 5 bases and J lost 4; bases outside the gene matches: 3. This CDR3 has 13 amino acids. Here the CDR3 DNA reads TGTGCCAGCAGCCGCAGCGGGGGAGAGACCCAGTACTTC. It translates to CASSRSGGETQYF.

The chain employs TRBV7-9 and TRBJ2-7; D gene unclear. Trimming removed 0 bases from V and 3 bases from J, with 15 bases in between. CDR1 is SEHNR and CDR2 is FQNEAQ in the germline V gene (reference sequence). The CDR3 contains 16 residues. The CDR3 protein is CASSLAPLSPNYEQYF. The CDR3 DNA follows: TGTGCCAGCAGCTTAGCTCCCCTAAGTCCCAACTACGAGCAGTACTTC. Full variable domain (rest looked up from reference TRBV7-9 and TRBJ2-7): DTGVSQNPRHKITKRGQNVTFRCDPISEHNRLYWYRQTLGQGPEFLTYFQNEAQLEKSRLLSDRFSAERPKGSFSTLEIQRTEQGDSAMYLCASSLAPLSPNYEQYFGPGTRLTVT.

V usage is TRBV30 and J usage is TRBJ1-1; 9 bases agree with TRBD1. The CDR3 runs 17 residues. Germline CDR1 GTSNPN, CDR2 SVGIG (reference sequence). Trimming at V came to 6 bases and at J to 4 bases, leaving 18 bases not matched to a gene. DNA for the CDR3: TGTGCCTGTTTCGACAGGGGGGTGGGTTCTGGGGGCACTGAAGCTTTCTTT. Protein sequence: CACFDRGVGSGGTEAFF.

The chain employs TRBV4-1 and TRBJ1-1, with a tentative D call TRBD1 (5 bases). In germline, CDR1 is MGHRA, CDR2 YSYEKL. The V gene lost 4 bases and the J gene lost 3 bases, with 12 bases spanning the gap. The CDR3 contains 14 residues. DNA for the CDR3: TGCGCCAGCAGCCCTCTTTGGGGGGACACTGAAGCTTTCTTT. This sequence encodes CASSPLWGDTEAFF.

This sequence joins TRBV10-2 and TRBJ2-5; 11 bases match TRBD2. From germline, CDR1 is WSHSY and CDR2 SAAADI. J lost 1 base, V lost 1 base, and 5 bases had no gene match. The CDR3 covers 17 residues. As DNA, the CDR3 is TGCGCCAGCAGTGAGTTCCGACTAGCGGGGATCCAAGAGACCCAGTACTTC. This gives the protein CASSEFRLAGIQETQYF.